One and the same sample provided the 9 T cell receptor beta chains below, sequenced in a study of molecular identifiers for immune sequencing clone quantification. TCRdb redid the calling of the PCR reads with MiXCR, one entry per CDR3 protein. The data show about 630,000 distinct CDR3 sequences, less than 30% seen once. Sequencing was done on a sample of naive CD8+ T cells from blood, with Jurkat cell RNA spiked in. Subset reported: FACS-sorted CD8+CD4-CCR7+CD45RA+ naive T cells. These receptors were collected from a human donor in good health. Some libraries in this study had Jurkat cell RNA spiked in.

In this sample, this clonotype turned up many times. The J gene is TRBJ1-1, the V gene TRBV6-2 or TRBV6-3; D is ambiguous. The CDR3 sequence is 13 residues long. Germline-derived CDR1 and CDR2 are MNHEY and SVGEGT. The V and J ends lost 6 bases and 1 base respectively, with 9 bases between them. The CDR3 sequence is CASRWTENTEAFF. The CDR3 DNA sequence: TGTGCCAGCAGATGGACGGAGAACACTGAAGCTTTCTTT.

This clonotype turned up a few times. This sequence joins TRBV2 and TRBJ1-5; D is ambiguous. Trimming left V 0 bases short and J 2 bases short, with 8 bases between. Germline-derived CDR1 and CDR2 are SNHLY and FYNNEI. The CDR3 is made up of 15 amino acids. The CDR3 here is CASSEAGNGNQPQHF. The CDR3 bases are TGTGCCAGCAGTGAAGCGGGGAACGGCAATCAGCCCCAGCATTTT. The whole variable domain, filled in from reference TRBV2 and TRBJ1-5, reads EPEVTQTPSHQVTQMGQEVILRCVPISNHLYFYWYRQILGQKVEFLVSFYNNEISEKSEIFDDQFSVERPDGSNFTLKIRSTKLEDSAMYFCASSEAGNGNQPQHFGDGTRLSIL.

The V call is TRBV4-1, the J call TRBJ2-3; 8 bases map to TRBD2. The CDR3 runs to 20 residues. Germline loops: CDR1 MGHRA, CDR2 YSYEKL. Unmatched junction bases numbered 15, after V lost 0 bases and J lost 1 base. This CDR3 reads CASSQDSLTGGSVGTDTQYF. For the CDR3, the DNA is TGCGCCAGCAGCCAAGATTCACTTACGGGGGGGTCGGTTGGCACAGATACGCAGTATTTT.

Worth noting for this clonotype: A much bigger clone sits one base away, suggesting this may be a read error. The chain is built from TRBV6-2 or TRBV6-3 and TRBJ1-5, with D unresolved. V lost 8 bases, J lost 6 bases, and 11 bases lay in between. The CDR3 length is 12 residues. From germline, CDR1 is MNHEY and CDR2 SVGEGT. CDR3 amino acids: CASRPGIQPQHF. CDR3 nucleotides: TGTGCCAGCCGTCCGGGGATTCAGCCCCAGCATTTT.

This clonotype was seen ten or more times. Here the CDR3 reads CASSQGSGGGHNEQYF. The DNA for the CDR3 is TGCGCCAGCAGCCAAGGCTCCGGGGGGGGCCACAACGAGCAGTACTTC. The chain has TRBV4-3 and TRBJ2-7; 8 nucleotides agree with TRBD2. The V and J ends lost 1 base and 5 bases, in that order; junction bases with no gene match: 10. The CDR3 is 16 residues long. Germline V lookup: CDR1 LGHNA, CDR2 YSLEER.

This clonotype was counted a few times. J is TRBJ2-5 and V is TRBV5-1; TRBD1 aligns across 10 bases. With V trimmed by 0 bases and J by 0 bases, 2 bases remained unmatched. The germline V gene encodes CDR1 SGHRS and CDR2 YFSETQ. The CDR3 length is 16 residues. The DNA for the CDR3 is TGCGCCAGCAGCTTGGCGGACAGGGGGAACCAAGAGACCCAGTACTTC. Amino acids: CASSLADRGNQETQYF. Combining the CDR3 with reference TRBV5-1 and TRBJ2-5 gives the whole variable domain KAGVTQTPRYLIKTRGQQVTLSCSPISGHRSVSWYQQTPGQGLQFLFEYFSETQRNKGNFPGRFSGRQFSNSRSEMNVSTLELGDSALYLCASSLADRGNQETQYFGPGTRLLVL.

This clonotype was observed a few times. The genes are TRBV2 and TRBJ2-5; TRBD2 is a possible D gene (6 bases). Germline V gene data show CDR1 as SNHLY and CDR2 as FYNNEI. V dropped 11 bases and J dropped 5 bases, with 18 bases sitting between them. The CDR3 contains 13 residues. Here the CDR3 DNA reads TGTGCCGGCTCGCCCGGGGGAGAGGAGACCCAGTACTTC. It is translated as CAGSPGGEETQYF.

The CDR3 sequence is CALNRGLTYEQYF. The DNA of the CDR3 is TGTGCCTTGAACAGGGGCTTGACCTACGAGCAGTACTTC. The rearrangement links TRBV30 to TRBJ2-7; 7 bases are a match to TRBD1. The germline CDR1 and CDR2 sequences are GTSNPN and SVGIG (reference sequence). The CDR3 totals 13 residues. The trim removed 7 bases at V and 2 bases at J, leaving 8 bases unmatched.

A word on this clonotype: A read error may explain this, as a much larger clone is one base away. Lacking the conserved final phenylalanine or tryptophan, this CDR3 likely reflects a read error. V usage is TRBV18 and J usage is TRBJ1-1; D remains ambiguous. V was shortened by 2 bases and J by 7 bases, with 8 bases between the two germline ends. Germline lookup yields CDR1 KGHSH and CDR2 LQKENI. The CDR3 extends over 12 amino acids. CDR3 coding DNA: TGTGCCAGCTCACCAGATTGGAATGAAGCTTTCTAT. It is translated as CASSPDWNEAFY.